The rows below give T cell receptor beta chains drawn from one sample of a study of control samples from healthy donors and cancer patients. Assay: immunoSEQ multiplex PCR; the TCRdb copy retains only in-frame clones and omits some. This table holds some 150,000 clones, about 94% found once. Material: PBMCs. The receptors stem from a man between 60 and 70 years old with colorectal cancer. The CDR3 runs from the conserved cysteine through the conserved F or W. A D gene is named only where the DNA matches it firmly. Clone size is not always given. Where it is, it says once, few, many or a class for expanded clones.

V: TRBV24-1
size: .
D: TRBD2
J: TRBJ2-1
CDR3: CATSSGAYNEQFF
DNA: TGTGCCACCAGTAGCGGGGCCTACAATGAGCAGTTCTTC

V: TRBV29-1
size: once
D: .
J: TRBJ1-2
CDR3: CSVEYQGLEGYTF
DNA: TGCAGCGTTGAGTATCAGGGATTGGAGGGCTACACCTTC

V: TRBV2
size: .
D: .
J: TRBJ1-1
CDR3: CASSDQMNTEAFF
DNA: TGTGCCAGCAGTGACCAGATGAACACTGAAGCTTTCTTT

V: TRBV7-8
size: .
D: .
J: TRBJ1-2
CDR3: CASSLGLGNYGYTF
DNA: TGTGCCAGCAGCTTAGGGTTGGGGAACTATGGCTACACCTTC

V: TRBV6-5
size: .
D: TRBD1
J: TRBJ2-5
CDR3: CASSTGDSQETQYF
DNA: TGTGCCAGCAGTACAGGGGACAGTCAAGAGACCCAGTACTTC

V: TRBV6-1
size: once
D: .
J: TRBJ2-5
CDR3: CASSELGTQYF
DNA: TGTGCCAGCAGTGAACTCGGGACCCAGTACTTC

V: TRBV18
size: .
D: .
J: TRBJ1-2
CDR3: CASSPVTTVPSGYTF
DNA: TGTGCCAGCTCACCGGTAACGACGGTGCCGAGCGGCTACACCTTC

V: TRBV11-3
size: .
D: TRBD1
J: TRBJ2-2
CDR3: CASSPTGVTGELFF
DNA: TGTGCCAGCAGCCCGACAGGGGTCACCGGGGAGCTGTTTTTT

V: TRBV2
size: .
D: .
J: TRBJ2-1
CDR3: CASSDSLLSSYNEQFF
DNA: TGTGCCAGCAGTGACAGTCTTTTAAGCTCCTACAATGAGCAGTTCTTC

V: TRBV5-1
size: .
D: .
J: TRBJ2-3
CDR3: CASSPGDRTDTQYF
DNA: TGCGCCAGCAGCCCCGGGGACCGCACAGATACGCAGTATTTT

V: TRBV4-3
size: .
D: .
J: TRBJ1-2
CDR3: CASSQDNPTNYGYTF
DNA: TGCGCCAGCAGCCAAGATAACCCTACTAACTATGGCTACACCTTC

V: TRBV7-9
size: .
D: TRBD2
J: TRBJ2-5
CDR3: CASSPTRGGQETQYF
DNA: TGTGCCAGCAGCCCGACCCGGGGGGGCCAAGAGACCCAGTACTTC

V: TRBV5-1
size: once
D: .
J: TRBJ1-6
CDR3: CASSSTVDNSPLHF
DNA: TGCGCCAGCAGTTCGACCGTTGATAATTCACCCCTCCACTTT

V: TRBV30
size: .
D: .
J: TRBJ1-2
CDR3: CAWSGDFYGYTF
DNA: TGTGCCTGGAGTGGTGACTTCTATGGCTACACCTTC

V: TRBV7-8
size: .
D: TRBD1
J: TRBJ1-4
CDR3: CASSSRTGIEKLFF
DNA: TGTGCCAGCAGCTCCCGGACAGGGATTGAAAAACTGTTTTTT

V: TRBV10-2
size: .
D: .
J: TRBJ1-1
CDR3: CASSESAGTEAFF
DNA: TGCGCCAGCAGTGAGTCAGCGGGGACTGAAGCTTTCTTT

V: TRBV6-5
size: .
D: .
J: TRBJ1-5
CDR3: CASSLREDQPQHF
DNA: TGTGCCAGCAGTCTGCGGGAGGATCAGCCCCAGCATTTT

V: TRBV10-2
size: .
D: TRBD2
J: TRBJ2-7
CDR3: CASSPGGGTEQYF
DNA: TGCGCCAGCAGCCCCGGCGGGGGGACCGAGCAGTACTTC

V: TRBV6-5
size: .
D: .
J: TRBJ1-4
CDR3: CATSRGGGEKLFF
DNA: TGTGCCACGTCCCGGGGGGGAGGGGAAAAACTGTTTTTT

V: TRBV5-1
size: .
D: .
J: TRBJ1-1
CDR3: CASSLVEGPRNRGEAFF
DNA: TGCGCCAGCAGCTTGGTTGAAGGACCACGTAATCGGGGCGAAGCTTTCTTT

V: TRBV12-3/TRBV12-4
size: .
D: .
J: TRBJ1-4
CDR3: CASSSPGEKLFF
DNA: TGTGCCAGCAGTTCCCCCGGGGAAAAACTGTTTTTT

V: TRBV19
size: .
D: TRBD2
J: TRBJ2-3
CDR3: CASSSLADQGDTQYF
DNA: TGTGCCAGTAGCTCACTAGCGGATCAAGGGGATACGCAGTATTTT

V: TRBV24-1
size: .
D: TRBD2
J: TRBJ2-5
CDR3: CATSDSGGADRETQYF
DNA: TGTGCCACCAGTGATTCGGGAGGGGCCGATCGAGAGACCCAGTACTTC

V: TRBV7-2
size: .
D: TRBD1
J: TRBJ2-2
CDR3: CASSFSRPGQGSGELFF
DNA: TGTGCCAGCAGCTTCTCCCGACCGGGACAGGGCTCCGGGGAGCTGTTTTTT

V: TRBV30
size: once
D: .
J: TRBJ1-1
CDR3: CASQENTEAFF
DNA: TGTGCCTCACAGGAGAACACTGAAGCTTTCTTT

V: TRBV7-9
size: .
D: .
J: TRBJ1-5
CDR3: CASSLGGLDQPQHF
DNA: TGTGCCAGCAGCTTAGGAGGCTTGGATCAGCCCCAGCATTTT

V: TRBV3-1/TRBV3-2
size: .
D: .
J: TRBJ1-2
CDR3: CASSQGTGQRDGYTF
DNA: TGTGCCAGCAGCCAAGGTACAGGACAGAGGGATGGCTACACCTTC

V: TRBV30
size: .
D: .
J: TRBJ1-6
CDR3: CAWSVSHYNSPLHF
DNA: TGTGCCTGGAGTGTTAGCCACTATAATTCACCCCTCCACTTT

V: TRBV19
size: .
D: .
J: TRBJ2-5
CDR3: CASRTTGSGETQYF
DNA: TGTGCCAGTAGAACTACAGGGTCGGGAGAGACCCAGTACTTC

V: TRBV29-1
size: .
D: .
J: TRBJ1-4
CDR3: CSVIGTGTTNEKLFF
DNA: TGCAGCGTCATTGGGACTGGAACAACTAATGAAAAACTGTTTTTT

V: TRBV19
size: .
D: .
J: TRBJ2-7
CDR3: CASSIDLSGNSREQYF
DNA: TGTGCCAGTAGTATAGATCTATCTGGGAATTCTCGCGAGCAGTACTTC

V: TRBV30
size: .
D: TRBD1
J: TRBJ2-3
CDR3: CAWGPGQSADTQYF
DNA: TGTGCCTGGGGACCGGGACAGTCGGCAGATACGCAGTATTTT

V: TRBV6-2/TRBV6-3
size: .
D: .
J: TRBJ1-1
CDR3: CASSYGRSNTEAFF
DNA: TGTGCCAGCAGTTACGGGCGGTCGAACACTGAAGCTTTCTTT

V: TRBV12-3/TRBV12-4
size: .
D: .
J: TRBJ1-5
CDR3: CASSLPNQPQHF
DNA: TGTGCCAGCAGTTTACCGAATCAGCCCCAGCATTTT